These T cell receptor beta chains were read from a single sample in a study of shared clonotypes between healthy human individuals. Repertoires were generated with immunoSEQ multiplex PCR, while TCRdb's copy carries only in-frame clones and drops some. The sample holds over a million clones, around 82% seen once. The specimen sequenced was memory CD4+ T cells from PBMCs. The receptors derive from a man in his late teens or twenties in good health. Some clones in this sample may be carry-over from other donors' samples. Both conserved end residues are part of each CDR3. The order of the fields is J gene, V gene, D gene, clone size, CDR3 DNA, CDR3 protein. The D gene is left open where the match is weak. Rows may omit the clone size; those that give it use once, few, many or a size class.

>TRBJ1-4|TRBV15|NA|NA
TGTGCCACCAGCGGGGGGTTGAGGGATGAAAAACTGTTTTTT
CATSGGLRDEKLFF
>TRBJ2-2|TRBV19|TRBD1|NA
TGTGCCAGTAGTTCACAGGGGCGTAGGGACACCGGGGAGCTGTTTTTT
CASSSQGRRDTGELFF
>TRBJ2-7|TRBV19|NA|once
TGTGCCAGTAGTATAAGGCAGGGAAACGAGCAGTACTTC
CASSIRQGNEQYF
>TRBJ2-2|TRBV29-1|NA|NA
TGCAGCGTTGAAGGGGGGCCCGGGGAGCTGTTTTTT
CSVEGGPGELFF
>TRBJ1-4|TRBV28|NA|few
TGTGCCAGCAGTTTAGCGTCAACTAATGAAAAACTGTTTTTT
CASSLASTNEKLFF
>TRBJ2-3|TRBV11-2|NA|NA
TGTGCCAGCAGCCTGGGGCTAGATACGCAGTATTTT
CASSLGLDTQYF
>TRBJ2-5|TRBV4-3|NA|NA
TGCGCCAGCAGCCACCTCCGAGGAGAGACCCAGTACTTC
CASSHLRGETQYF
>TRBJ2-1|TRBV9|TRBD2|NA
TGTGCCAGCAGCTTCCGGCCCGGGACTAGCGGCTACAATGAGCAGTTCTTC
CASSFRPGTSGYNEQFF
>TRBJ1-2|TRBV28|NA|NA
TGTGCCAGCACTCTGAGGGGGGCGCGCTATGGCTACACCTTC
CASTLRGARYGYTF
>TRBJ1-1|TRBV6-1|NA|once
TGTGCCAGCACCCTAGAGGGGCCCACTGAAGCTTTCTTT
CASTLEGPTEAFF
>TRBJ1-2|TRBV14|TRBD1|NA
TGTGCCAGCAGCCGTCAGACAGGGAGCGGCTACACCTTC
CASSRQTGSGYTF
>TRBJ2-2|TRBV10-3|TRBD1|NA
TGTGCCACCCAGGGGGCTCCGAACACCGGGGAGCTGTTTTTT
CATQGAPNTGELFF
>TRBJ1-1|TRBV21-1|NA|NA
TGTGCCAGCAGTCCCCGAGGGGAACGAACTGAAGCTTTCTTT
CASSPRGERTEAFF
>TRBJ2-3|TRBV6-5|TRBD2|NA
TGTGCCAGCAGTTACCCGACTAGCGGGAGTGATACGCAGTATTTT
CASSYPTSGSDTQYF
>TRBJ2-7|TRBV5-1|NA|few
TGCGCCAGCAGCTTATCCGGGGGACAGATCTACGAGCAGTACTTC
CASSLSGGQIYEQYF
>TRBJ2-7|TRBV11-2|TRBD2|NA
TGTGCCAGCAGCGTCAGCGGGAGTCTCTCCTACGAGCAGTACTTC
CASSVSGSLSYEQYF
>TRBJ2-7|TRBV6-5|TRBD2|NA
TGTGCCAGCAGCACTAGCGGGAGGGCCACCGAGCAGTACTTC
CASSTSGRATEQYF
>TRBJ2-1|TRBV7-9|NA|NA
TGTGCCAGCAGCTTAGGGGGGCAGGGAAAGTTCTTC
CASSLGGQGKFF
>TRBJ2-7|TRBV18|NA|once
TGTGCCAGCTCACCACAAGGACAGAGGGAGCAGTACTTC
CASSPQGQREQYF
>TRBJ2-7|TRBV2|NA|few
TGTGCCTCGGGCTGGGGCTACGAGCAGTACTTC
CASGWGYEQYF
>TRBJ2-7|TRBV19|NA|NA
TGTGCCAGTAGTATTGGCAGCTCCTACGAGCAGTACTTC
CASSIGSSYEQYF
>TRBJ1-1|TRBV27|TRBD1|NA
TGTGCCAGCAGCAATTCCTCCCCCAGGACAGGGTTGAAAGCTTTCTTT
CASSNSSPRTGLKAFF
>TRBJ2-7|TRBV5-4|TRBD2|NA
TGTGCCAGCAGCTTGTTTAGCCTAGCGGGAGAGTGGGAGCAGTACTTC
CASSLFSLAGEWEQYF
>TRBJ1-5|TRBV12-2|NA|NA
TGTGCAAGTCGCCTACAGCCGGGACAGGGTCACAAGGAGCCCCAGCATTTT
CASRLQPGQGHKEPQHF
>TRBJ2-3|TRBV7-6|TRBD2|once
TGTGCCAGCAGCCCCCGGGGGGGGCCGACAGATACGCAGTATTTT
CASSPRGGPTDTQYF
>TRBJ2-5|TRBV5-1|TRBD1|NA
TGCGCCAGCAGCTTGGGGGACAGGGTCCAAGAGACCCAGTACTTC
CASSLGDRVQETQYF
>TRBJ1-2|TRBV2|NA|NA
TGTGCCAGCTCCGCCCCGGGCGGCTACACCTTC
CASSAPGGYTF
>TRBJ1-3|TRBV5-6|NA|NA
TGTGCCAGCAGCTTGGTCTTTGGGGGCTCCTCTGGAAACACCATATATTTT
CASSLVFGGSSGNTIYF
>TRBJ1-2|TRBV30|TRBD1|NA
TGTGCCTGGAGTCGACAGACAGGGTCTGGCTACACCTTC
CAWSRQTGSGYTF
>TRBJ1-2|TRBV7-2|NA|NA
TGTGCCAGCAGCAGACTGGGGAGTCCCTATGGCTACACCTTC
CASSRLGSPYGYTF
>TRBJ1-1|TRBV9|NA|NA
TGTGCCAGCAGCGTGCACATGAACACTGAAGCTTTCTTT
CASSVHMNTEAFF
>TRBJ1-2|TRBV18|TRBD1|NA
TGTGCCAGCTCAACCACAGGGGGCGCATTTAACGGCTACACCTTC
CASSTTGGAFNGYTF
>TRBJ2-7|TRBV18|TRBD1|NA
TGTGCCAGCTCACCACCGGGACAGGGGGCGCGTTTTGAGCAGTACTTC
CASSPPGQGARFEQYF
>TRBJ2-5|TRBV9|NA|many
TGTGCCAGCAGCGTTTCTCCTAGCCTAGGGGAGACCCAGTACTTC
CASSVSPSLGETQYF
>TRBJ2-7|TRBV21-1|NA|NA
TGTGCCAGCAGCAAACGGCAGATCCAAGTGGGGCAGTACTTC
CASSKRQIQVGQYF
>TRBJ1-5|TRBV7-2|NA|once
TGTGCCAGCAGCTTAGGGCGGGCCCCTCAGCCCCAGCATTTT
CASSLGRAPQPQHF
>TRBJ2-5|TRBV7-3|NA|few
TGTGCCAGCAGCTTAGACGGGACGGAGACCCAGTACTTC
CASSLDGTETQYF